This TCR beta chain originates from a study of molecular identifiers for immune sequencing clone quantification. Background on the study: Four portions were sequenced after RNA from about 20,000 or 100,000 naive CD8 cells was split five ways in replicates.

TCRdb reanalysed the PCR reads using MiXCR and keeps one entry per CDR3 protein. Among about 500,000 distinct CDR3 sequences listed, around 23% were seen once. Regarding this clonotype: Its antigen remains unknown. This may stem from a read error, because a much larger clone lies one nucleotide away.

Libraries of naive CD8 T cells were made from approximately 20,000 to 1,000,000 sorted cells. They used 10%, 30% or 50% RNA. Notes on the study in general: In CMV-specific effectors, clones above 20 copies held over 98% of molecules; naive, under 1%.

Germline CDR1 reads SGHVS; CDR2 reads FQNEAQ. J was trimmed by 4 bases and V by 5 bases; bases with no gene match: 12. The CDR3 length is 16 residues. The rearrangement links TRBV7-8 to TRBJ2-3; the match to TRBD2 covers 7 bases. The clonotype comes from a human donor in good health. Some libraries in this study had Jurkat cell RNA spiked in. Sequenced material: naive CD8+ T cells from blood, with Jurkat cell RNA spiked in. The subset here: FACS-sorted CD8+CD4-CCR7+CD45RA+ naive T cells. The CDR3 spells CASSRYSWAGADTQYF. Here the CDR3 DNA reads TGTGCCAGCAGCCGTTATAGCTGGGCGGGAGCAGATACGCAGTATTTT.